The 8 T cell receptor beta chains below all came from one sample that was sequenced in a study of blood T cells in healthy people across ages. A sample-barcoded 5' primer and a J-beta primer mix were used in a second PCR of roughly 6 to 12 cycles. In TCRdb, the 5' RACE reads were re-called with MiXCR into one record per CDR3 protein. The sample lists about 1.5 million distinct CDR3 sequences; 40% to 45% were seen once. Specimen: blood. These receptors were obtained from a woman aged 18-29 years in good health.

The chain combines TRBV9 with TRBJ2-3, with 12 bases identical to TRBD2. Germline loops: CDR1 SGDLS, CDR2 YYNGEE. Trimming took 8 bases from V and 0 from J; bases not matched to a gene: 13. The CDR3 spans 18 residues. The CDR3 region has the DNA TGTGCCAGTTGTGACCCTAGCGGGGGGGCCGGGAGCACAGATACGCAGTATTTT. Protein: CASCDPSGGAGSTDTQYF.

The V call is TRBV7-2, the J call TRBJ2-7; a possible D gene is TRBD2 (5 bases). V was trimmed by 4 bases and J by 1 base, leaving 14 bases between them. There are 15 residues in the CDR3. Germline values: CDR1 SGHTA, CDR2 FQGNSA. For the CDR3, the DNA is TGTGCCAGCAGCTCCGGGTGGCGGGTTTCCTACGAGCAGTACTTC. Amino acids: CASSSGWRVSYEQYF.

The chain recombines TRBV5-1 with TRBJ2-2, with D uncertain. Trimming shortened V by 4 bases and J by 6 bases, and 10 bases separated the two germline ends. Germline CDR1 reads SGHRS; CDR2 reads YFSETQ. The CDR3 extends over 13 amino acids. CDR3 sequence: CASSPVRSGELFF. The CDR3 DNA sequence: TGCGCCAGCAGCCCCGTGCGGTCCGGGGAGCTGTTTTTT.

The chain is built from TRBV20-1 and TRBJ2-5; 12 bases fit TRBD2. The CDR3 totals 15 residues. CDR1 DFQATT and CDR2 SNEGSKA come from the germline V gene (reference sequence). Trimming removed 1 base from V and 5 bases from J; junction bases left unmatched: 5. CDR3 protein: CSARGLAGDSETQYF. The CDR3, as DNA: TGCAGTGCTAGAGGACTAGCGGGGGATAGTGAGACCCAGTACTTC.

The V and J genes are TRBV6-2 or TRBV6-3 and TRBJ2-2, with 10 bases that match TRBD1. The ends lost 0 bases at V and 5 bases at J; junction bases unmatched: 12. CDR3 length equals 19 residues. Per germline, CDR1 MNHEY and CDR2 SVGEGT. CDR3 in DNA: TGTGCCAGCAGTTACTCGAAACCCGGGACAGGGGATATTACCGGGGAGCTGTTTTTT. It translates to CASSYSKPGTGDITGELFF.

The chain combines TRBV20-1 with TRBJ2-4; maybe TRBD1 (5 bases). The DNA matches TRBJ2-5 better at its end, which makes the J call doubtful. The CDR3 is made up of 14 amino acids. Per the germline V gene, CDR1 is DFQATT and CDR2 is SNEGSKA (reference sequence). CDR3 sequence reads: CSTPPAGIQETQYF. For the CDR3, the DNA is TGCAGTACTCCTCCGGCAGGGATCCAAGAGACCCAGTACTTC.

J is TRBJ2-1 and V is TRBV29-1, with D maybe TRBD2 (7 bases). The CDR3 consists of 13 residues. In germline, CDR1 is SQVTM, CDR2 ANQGSEA. Trimming took off 6 bases at V and 0 bases at J, with 9 bases between the two ends. The CDR3 region is CSVRGPSYNEQFF. CDR3 nucleotides: TGCAGCGTGCGGGGGCCCTCCTACAATGAGCAGTTCTTC.

This clonotype was detected a few times. V usage is TRBV12-5 and J usage is TRBJ2-7; the D gene is possibly TRBD2 (5 bases). Germline assignment: CDR1 LGHNT and CDR2 FRNRAP. V lost 7 bases, J lost 7 bases, and 17 bases lay in between. The CDR3 has 13 residues. The CDR3 nucleotides are TGTGCTAGTGCCAGGTTCGTACCGGGGGAGCAGTACTTC. Protein product: CASARFVPGEQYF. The full variable domain, its missing parts supplied by reference TRBV12-5 and TRBJ2-7, is DARVTQTPRHKVTEMGQEVTMRCQPILGHNTVFWYRQTMMQGLELLAYFRNRAPLDDSGMPKDRFSAEMPDATLATLKIQPSEPRDSAVYFCASARFVPGEQYFGPGTRLTVT.